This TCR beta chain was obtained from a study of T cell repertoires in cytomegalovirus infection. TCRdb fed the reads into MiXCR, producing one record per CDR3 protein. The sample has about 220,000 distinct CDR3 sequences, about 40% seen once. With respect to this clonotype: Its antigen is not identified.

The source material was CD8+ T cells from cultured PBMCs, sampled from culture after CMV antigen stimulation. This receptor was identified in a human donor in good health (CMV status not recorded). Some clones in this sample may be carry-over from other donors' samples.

The CDR3 bases are TGTGCCAGCAGCTCTAGACTAGCGGGGTTATACAATGAGCAGTTCTTC. Translation: CASSSRLAGLYNEQFF. J is TRBJ2-1 and V is TRBV11-2; 11 nucleotides line up with TRBD2. V shed 4 bases and J 4 bases; nucleotides not matched to a gene: 6. Germline CDR1 is SGHAT and CDR2 is FQNNGV. The CDR3 covers 16 residues.